This T cell receptor (beta chain) derives from a study of T cells after yellow fever vaccination. Study background: Researchers used SMART-Seq v4 Ultra Low Input to prepare fractions that had low cell numbers.

TCRdb independently ran MiXCR on the 5' RACE reads; one entry per CDR3 protein. This sample has fewer than 650,000 distinct CDR3 sequences, with about a fifth found just once. This clonotype was sampled from a man in his late teens or twenties who received the YFV17D yellow fever vaccine. The sequencing here drew on PBMCs, taken roughly 20 days after the first yellow fever vaccination.

The CDR3 region is CASSADRAGDEQFF. CDR3 nucleotides: TGTGCCAGCAGCGCGGACAGGGCCGGGGATGAGCAGTTCTTC. The chain is built from TRBV9 and TRBJ2-1; 8 nucleotides align to TRBD1. Germline V gene data show CDR1 as SGDLS and CDR2 as YYNGEE. The CDR3 sequence is 14 residues long. The ends lost 3 bases at V and 8 bases at J; junction bases unmatched: 7. Together with reference TRBV9 and TRBJ2-1, the CDR3 gives the full variable domain: DSGVTQTPKHLITATGQRVTLRCSPRSGDLSVYWYQQSLDQGLQFLIQYYNGEERAKGNILERFSAQQFPDLHSELNLSSLELGDSALYFCASSADRAGDEQFFGPGTRLTVL.